The following is a T cell receptor (beta chain) sequence with its context. Its antigen is unidentified. This entry comes from a study of cytomegalovirus exposure and HLA in healthy donors. As for the study in general: The use of the same platform for the 120 or so validation repertoires and the 600 to 700 first-cohort repertoires was reported by a later analysis.

The germline gives CDR1 SNHLY, CDR2 FYNNEI. This CDR3 region has 17 residues. V lost 3 bases, J lost 3 bases, and 3 bases stayed unmatched. The donors formed part of the roughly 110-subject validation cohort, distinct from the approximately 630-subject first cohort. Study observations and caveats: The TCR clusters that emerged in the first cohort tended, a later analysis found, to co-occur in the 120 or so validation repertoires. According to reports, the classifier identified cytomegalovirus status with high specificity and sensitivity.

Only in-frame clones appear in the TCRdb table, and some are missing; sequencing was by immunoSEQ multiplex PCR. Seen here are 150,000 to 200,000 clones, around 85% observed once, and the top ten hold about a sixth. The specimen sequenced was PBMCs. The chain uses TRBV2 and TRBJ2-3; the match to TRBD2 covers 16 bases. The sequence came from a man younger than 30 in good health and CMV-seropositive. The CDR3 here is CASSEGLAGGPTDTQYF. Written as DNA, the CDR3 is TGTGCCAGCAGTGAGGGACTAGCGGGAGGGCCAACAGATACGCAGTATTTT.